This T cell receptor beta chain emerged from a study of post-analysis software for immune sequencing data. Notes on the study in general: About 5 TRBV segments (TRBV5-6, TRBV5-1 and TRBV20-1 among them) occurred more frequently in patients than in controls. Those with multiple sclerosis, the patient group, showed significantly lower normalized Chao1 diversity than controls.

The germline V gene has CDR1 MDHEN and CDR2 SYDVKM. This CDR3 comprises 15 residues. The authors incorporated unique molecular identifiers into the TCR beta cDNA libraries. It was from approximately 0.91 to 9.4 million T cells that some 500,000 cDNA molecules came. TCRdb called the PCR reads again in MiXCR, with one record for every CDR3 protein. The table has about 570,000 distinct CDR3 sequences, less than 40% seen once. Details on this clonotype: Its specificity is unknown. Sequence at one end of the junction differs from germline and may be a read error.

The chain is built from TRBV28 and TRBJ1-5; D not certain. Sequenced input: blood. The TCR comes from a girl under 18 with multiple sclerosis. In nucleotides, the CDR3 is TGTGCCAGCAGGGATGGACGTTCTAGCGATCAGCCCCAGCATTTT. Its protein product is CASRDGRSSDQPQHF.